The rows below give T cell receptor beta chains drawn from one sample of a study of T-cell memory formation after mild COVID-19. Using its own MiXCR run on the 5' RACE reads, TCRdb lists one record per CDR3 protein. The sample yields some 150,000 distinct CDR3 sequences, over 6% seen once. Sequencing used PBMCs or a T cell subset sorted from them (not recorded which). These receptors came from an adult woman who had mild COVID-19 (a few samples of this study predate the infection). Cell type and time point are not known. The CDR3 runs from the conserved cysteine through the conserved F or W. D genes are given only for firm matches. Not every row has a clone size; where given, it reads once, few, many or a size class.

d_call	v_call	clone_size	j_call	cdr3_nt	cdr3_aa
TRBD2	TRBV7-6	few	TRBJ2-7	TGTGCCAGCAGCTTAGAGTCGGGGGGGATCTACGAGCAGTACTTC	CASSLESGGIYEQYF
.	TRBV5-5	.	TRBJ1-1	TGTGCCAGCAGCATATTGGCCGGGAACACTGAAGCTTTCTTT	CASSILAGNTEAFF
TRBD1	TRBV24-1	many	TRBJ2-1	TGTGCCACCAGTGATCTCCGGGACAGCTATTATGAGCAGTTCTTC	CATSDLRDSYYEQFF
.	TRBV7-9	many	TRBJ2-7	TGTGCCAGCAGCTCATTTACAGGGTGGGGCGAGCAGTACTTC	CASSSFTGWGEQYF
.	TRBV29-1	many	TRBJ2-7	TGCAGCGCTGGGGGCGCGGGACGGAACTACGAGCAGTACTTC	CSAGGAGRNYEQYF
TRBD2	TRBV20-1	.	TRBJ2-1	TGCAGTGCTAGACTCACTAGCGGGAGTAATGAGCAGTTCTTC	CSARLTSGSNEQFF
.	TRBV7-2	.	TRBJ2-3	TGTGCCAGCAGCTTAGGGAGACCACTCGATACGCAGTATTTT	CASSLGRPLDTQYF
.	TRBV5-1	many	TRBJ2-1	TGCGCCAGCAGCGGTGGGGCGTCCTACAATGAGCAGTTCTTC	CASSGGASYNEQFF
.	TRBV5-1	many	TRBJ2-7	TGCGCCAGCAGCTCCGGGGACGGACACTACGAGCAGTACTTC	CASSSGDGHYEQYF
TRBD1	TRBV5-1	.	TRBJ2-7	TGCGCCAGCAGCTCCCGGACAGGGGACGACGAGCAGTACTTC	CASSSRTGDDEQYF
.	TRBV5-5	many	TRBJ2-6	TGTGCCAGCAGCCTATCAGGCCATTTCTCTGGGGCCAACGTCCTGACTTTC	CASSLSGHFSGANVLTF
TRBD1	TRBV5-6	.	TRBJ2-1	TGTGCCAGCAGCTACGGACAGGGTAATGAGCAGTTCTTC	CASSYGQGNEQFF
.	TRBV25-1	.	TRBJ2-1	TGTGCCAGCAGTGAAAGTAGCTCCAATGAGCAGTTCTTC	CASSESSSNEQFF
.	TRBV12-3/TRBV12-4	few	TRBJ2-4	TGTGCCAGCAGCCTACGGGGTTTAGCCAAAAACATTCAGTACTTC	CASSLRGLAKNIQYF
TRBD1	TRBV4-3	.	TRBJ2-3	TGCGCCAGCAGCCAAATCGGGACAGCGGCGGGAGATACGCAGTATTTT	CASSQIGTAAGDTQYF
TRBD2	TRBV7-2	many	TRBJ2-3	TGTGCCAGCAGCTTATTGGGCGGGGGTACTAGCACAGATACGCAGTATTTT	CASSLLGGGTSTDTQYF
TRBD1	TRBV20-1	few	TRBJ1-1	TGCAGTGCGAAGCACAGGGGTCGGGGGTCGGTCGTTTATTCTACTGAAGCTTTCTTT	CSAKHRGRGSVVYSTEAFF
.	TRBV19	many	TRBJ1-4	TGTGCCAGCCGAAACGGACGAGATGAAAAACTGTTTTTT	CASRNGRDEKLFF
.	TRBV15	few	TRBJ2-7	TGTGCCACCAGCAGAGGGACAGTTCCCTACGAGCAGTACTTC	CATSRGTVPYEQYF
TRBD1	TRBV18	.	TRBJ2-7	TGTGCCAGCTCACTTAGGACAGGTGGCTCCTACGAGCAGTACTTC	CASSLRTGGSYEQYF
.	TRBV6-2/TRBV6-3	many	TRBJ1-1	TGTGCCAGCAGGGCGGGGATGACGAACACTGAAGCTTTCTTT	CASRAGMTNTEAFF
.	TRBV6-1	many	TRBJ1-6	TGTGCCACCCGGACAGACCCTAATTCACCCCTCCACTTT	CATRTDPNSPLHF
TRBD2	TRBV6-5	.	TRBJ2-7	TGTGCCAGCAGTTACACTACCCCAGTTAGCGGGAGCTCCTACGAGCAGTACTTC	CASSYTTPVSGSSYEQYF
TRBD1	TRBV20-1	many	TRBJ2-2	TGCAGTGCTTCACGGACAGGGGGCACCGGGGAGCTGTTTTTT	CSASRTGGTGELFF
.	TRBV18	few	TRBJ2-7	TGTGCCAGCTCACCACCGATGGGGTCACGGAGACTGTACGAGCAGTACTTC	CASSPPMGSRRLYEQYF
.	TRBV4-1	.	TRBJ1-2	TGCGCCAGCAGCCAAGTTAGGGGCGCGGGCTATGGCTACACCTTC	CASSQVRGAGYGYTF
TRBD2	TRBV24-1	many	TRBJ2-1	TGTGCCACCGGTAGCGGGAGTTATGAGCAGTTCTTC	CATGSGSYEQFF
.	TRBV7-9	few	TRBJ2-3	TGTGCCAGCAGCTTCCCGGGACCCGTAAGGACGCAGTATTTT	CASSFPGPVRTQYF
.	TRBV25-1	many	TRBJ2-7	TGTGCCAGCAGTGAGGCCATGAGCTCCTACGAGCAGTACTTC	CASSEAMSSYEQYF
.	TRBV12-3/TRBV12-4	many	TRBJ1-2	TGTGCCAGCAGTTTCCAAGGGGAGGGCTATGGCTACACCTTC	CASSFQGEGYGYTF
.	TRBV7-6	many	TRBJ2-1	TGTGCCAGCAGCCAGCGAAACAATGAGCAGTTCTTC	CASSQRNNEQFF
TRBD1	TRBV30	many	TRBJ1-5	TGTGCCTGGGCCCAACAGGGGATCCAGCCCCAGCATTTT	CAWAQQGIQPQHF
TRBD2	TRBV7-2	many	TRBJ2-5	TGTGCCAGCAGCTTAGTGATAGCGGGAGGGGTGGAGACCCAGTACTTC	CASSLVIAGGVETQYF
.	TRBV7-3	many	TRBJ2-3	TGTGCCAGCAGCTTAACTCCCGGGACTAGCACAGATACGCAGTATTTT	CASSLTPGTSTDTQYF
.	TRBV20-1	.	TRBJ2-7	TGCAGTGCTAGAGGCGGGAAGAGCTCCTACGAGCAGTACTTC	CSARGGKSSYEQYF
.	TRBV20-1	many	TRBJ1-1	TGCAGTGCCCCGCGGGATTTTGAAGCTTTCTTT	CSAPRDFEAFF
TRBD2	TRBV3-1	.	TRBJ2-1	TGTGCCAGCACCAATCCTGGGGGGGGCAATGAGCAGTTCTTC	CASTNPGGGNEQFF
.	TRBV5-5	few	TRBJ2-2	TGTGCCAGCAGCTTCTCGAGGGGCACCGGGGAGCTGTTTTTT	CASSFSRGTGELFF
.	TRBV7-2	few	TRBJ1-2	TGTGCCAGCAGCTTAGATCCAGGGGCCTATGGCTACACCTTC	CASSLDPGAYGYTF
.	TRBV7-8	few	TRBJ2-4	TGTGCCAGCAGCTTAGGGAGCCTCGGGACGGGGAGGAACATTCAGTACTTC	CASSLGSLGTGRNIQYF
.	TRBV7-6	.	TRBJ2-1	TGTGCCAGCAGCTTGTCAGGACCCACGAGGGGGGCCCCACTCTCCTACAATGAGCAGTTCTTC	CASSLSGPTRGAPLSYNEQFF
.	TRBV24-1	.	TRBJ2-3	TGTGCCACCAGTGGGGGGACCGGGGCGGTCACAGATACGCAGTATTTT	CATSGGTGAVTDTQYF